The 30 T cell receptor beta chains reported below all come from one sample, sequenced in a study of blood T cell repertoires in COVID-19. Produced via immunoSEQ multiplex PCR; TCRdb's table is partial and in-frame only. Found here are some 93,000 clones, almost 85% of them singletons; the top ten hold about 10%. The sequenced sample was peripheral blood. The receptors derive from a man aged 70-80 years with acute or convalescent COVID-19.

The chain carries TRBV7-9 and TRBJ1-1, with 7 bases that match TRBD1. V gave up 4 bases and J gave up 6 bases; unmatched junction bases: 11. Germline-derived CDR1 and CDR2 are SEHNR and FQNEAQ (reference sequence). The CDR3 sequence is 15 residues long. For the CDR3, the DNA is TGTGCCAGCAGCTCGTCGGGCCAGGGGGTAGCTGAAGCTTTCTTT. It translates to CASSSSGQGVAEAFF. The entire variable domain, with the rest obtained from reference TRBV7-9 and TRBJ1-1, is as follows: DTGVSQNPRHKITKRGQNVTFRCDPISEHNRLYWYRQTLGQGPEFLTYFQNEAQLEKSRLLSDRFSAERPKGSFSTLEIQRTEQGDSAMYLCASSSSGQGVAEAFFGQGTRLTVV.

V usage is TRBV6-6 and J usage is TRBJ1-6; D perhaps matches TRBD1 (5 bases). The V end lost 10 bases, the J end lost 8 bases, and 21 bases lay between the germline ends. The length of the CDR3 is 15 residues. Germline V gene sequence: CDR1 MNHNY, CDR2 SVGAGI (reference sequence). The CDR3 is CATRATEGGHSPLHF. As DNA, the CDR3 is TGTGCCACCAGGGCGACGGAGGGAGGGCATTCACCCCTCCACTTT.

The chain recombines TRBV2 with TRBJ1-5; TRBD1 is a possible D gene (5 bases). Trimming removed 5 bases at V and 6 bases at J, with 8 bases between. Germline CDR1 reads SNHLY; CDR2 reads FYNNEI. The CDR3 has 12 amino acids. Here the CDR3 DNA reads TGTGCCAGCAGTCAGGGTGTTCAGCCCCAGCATTTT. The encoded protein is CASSQGVQPQHF.

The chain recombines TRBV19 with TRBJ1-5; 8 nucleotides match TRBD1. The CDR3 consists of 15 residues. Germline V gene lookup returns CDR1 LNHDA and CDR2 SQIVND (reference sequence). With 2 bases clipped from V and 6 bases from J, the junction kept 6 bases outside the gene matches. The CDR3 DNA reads TGTGCCAGTAGTATATCCAGGGGGCGCGTTCAGCCCCAGCATTTT. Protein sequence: CASSISRGRVQPQHF.

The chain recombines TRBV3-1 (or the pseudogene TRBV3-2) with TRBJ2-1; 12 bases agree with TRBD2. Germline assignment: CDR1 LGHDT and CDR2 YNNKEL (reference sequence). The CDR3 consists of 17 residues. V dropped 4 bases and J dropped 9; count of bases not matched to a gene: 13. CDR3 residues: CASSPLLSSGGAGEQFF. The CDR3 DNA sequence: TGTGCCAGCAGCCCCCTCCTATCTAGCGGGGGGGCAGGTGAGCAGTTCTTC.

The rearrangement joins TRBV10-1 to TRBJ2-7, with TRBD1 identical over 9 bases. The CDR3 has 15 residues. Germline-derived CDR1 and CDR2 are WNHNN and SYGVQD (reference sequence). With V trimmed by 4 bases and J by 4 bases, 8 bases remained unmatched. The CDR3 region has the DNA TGCGCCAGCAGTGGCACGGGACAGGGAAAATACGAGCAGTACTTC. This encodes CASSGTGQGKYEQYF.

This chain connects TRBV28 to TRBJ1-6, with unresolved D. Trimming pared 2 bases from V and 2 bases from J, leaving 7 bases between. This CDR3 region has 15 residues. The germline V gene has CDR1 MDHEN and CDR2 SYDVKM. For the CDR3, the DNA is TGTGCCAGCAGTTTAACGGGGACCTATAATTCACCCCTCCACTTT. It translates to CASSLTGTYNSPLHF.

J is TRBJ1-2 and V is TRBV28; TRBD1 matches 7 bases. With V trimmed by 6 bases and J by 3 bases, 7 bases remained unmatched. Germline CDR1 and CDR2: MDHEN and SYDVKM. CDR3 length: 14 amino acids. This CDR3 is CASRRRDRHYGYTF. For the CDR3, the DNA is TGTGCCAGCAGGCGCCGGGACAGACACTATGGCTACACCTTC.

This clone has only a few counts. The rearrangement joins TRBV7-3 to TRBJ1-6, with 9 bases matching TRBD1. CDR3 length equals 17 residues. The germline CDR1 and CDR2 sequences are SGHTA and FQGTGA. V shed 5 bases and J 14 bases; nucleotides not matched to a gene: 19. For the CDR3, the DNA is TGTGCCAGCAGCGCGCAACCCGGGACAGGGAAGTCCCCGGCCCTCCACTTT. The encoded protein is CASSAQPGTGKSPALHF.

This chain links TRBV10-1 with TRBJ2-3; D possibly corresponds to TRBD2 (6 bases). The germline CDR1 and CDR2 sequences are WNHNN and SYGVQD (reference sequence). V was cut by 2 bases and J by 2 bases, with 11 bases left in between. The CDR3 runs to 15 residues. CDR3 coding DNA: TGCGCCAGCAGTGAGAGTCGGGGGTACACAGATACGCAGTATTTT. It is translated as CASSESRGYTDTQYF.

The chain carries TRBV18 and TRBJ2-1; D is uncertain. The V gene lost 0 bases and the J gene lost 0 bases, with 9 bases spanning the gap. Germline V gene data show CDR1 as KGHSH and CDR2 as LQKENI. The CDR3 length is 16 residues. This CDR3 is CASSPPRESSYNEQFF. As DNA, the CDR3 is TGTGCCAGCTCACCACCAAGAGAGAGCTCCTACAATGAGCAGTTCTTC.

The CDR3 nucleotides read TGTGCCAGCAGTTTTAACAGCGGAGGGTCCTACGAGCAGTACTTC. It codes for CASSFNSGGSYEQYF. J is TRBJ2-7 and V is TRBV27, with a weak D call TRBD2 (6 bases). Germline V lookup: CDR1 MNHEY, CDR2 SMNVEV (reference sequence). V was trimmed by 3 bases and J by 1 base, leaving 13 bases between them. The CDR3 contains 15 residues.

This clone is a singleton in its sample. In nucleotides, the CDR3 is TGTGCCATGGGGACTAGCGGGAGGGAAGATACGCAGTATTTT. Residues: CAMGTSGREDTQYF. V usage is TRBV10-3 and J usage is TRBJ2-3; 16 bases match TRBD2. J lost 5 bases, V lost 9 bases, and 2 bases had no gene match. The CDR3 sequence is 14 residues long. Germline-derived CDR1 and CDR2 are ENHRY and SYGVKD.

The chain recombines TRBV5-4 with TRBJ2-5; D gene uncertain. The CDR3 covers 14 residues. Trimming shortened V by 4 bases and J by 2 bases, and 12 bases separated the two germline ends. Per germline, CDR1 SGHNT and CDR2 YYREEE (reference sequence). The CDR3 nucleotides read TGTGCCAGCAGCGCCAGTCAAAAACAAGAGACCCAGTACTTC. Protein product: CASSASQKQETQYF.

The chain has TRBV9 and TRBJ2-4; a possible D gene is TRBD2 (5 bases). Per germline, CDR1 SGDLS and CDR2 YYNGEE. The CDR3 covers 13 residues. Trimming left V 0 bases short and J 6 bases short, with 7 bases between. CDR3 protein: CASSVDEGNIQYF. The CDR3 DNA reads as TGTGCCAGCAGCGTAGACGAGGGAAACATTCAGTACTTC.

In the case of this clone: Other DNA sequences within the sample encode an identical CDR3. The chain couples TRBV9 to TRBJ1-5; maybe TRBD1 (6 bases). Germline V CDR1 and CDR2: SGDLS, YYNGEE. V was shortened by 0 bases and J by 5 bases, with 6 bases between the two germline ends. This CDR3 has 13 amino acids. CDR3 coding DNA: TGTGCCAGCAGCGTAGGGACAGATCAGCCCCAGCATTTT. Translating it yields CASSVGTDQPQHF.

The CDR3 DNA sequence: TGTGCCAGCAGCCGGACAGGGCGGTATACTGAAGCTTTCTTT. This gives the protein CASSRTGRYTEAFF. The V call is TRBV11-2, the J call TRBJ1-1; 8 bases are a match to TRBD1. Germline values: CDR1 SGHAT, CDR2 FQNNGV. Germline trimming cut 5 bases from V and 5 bases from J; bases unmatched to any gene: 7. This CDR3 spans 14 amino acids.

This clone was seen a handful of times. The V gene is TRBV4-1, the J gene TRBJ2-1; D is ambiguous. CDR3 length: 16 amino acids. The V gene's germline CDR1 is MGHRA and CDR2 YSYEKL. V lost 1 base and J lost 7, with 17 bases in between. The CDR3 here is CASSQVLRIPLNEQFF. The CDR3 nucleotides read TGCGCCAGCAGCCAAGTACTGCGGATCCCCTTGAATGAGCAGTTCTTC.

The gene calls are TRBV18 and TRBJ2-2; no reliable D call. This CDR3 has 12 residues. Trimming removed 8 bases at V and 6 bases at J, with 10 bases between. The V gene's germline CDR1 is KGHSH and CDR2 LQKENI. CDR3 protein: CASAPQAGELFF. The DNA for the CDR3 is TGTGCCAGCGCCCCTCAGGCCGGGGAGCTGTTTTTT.

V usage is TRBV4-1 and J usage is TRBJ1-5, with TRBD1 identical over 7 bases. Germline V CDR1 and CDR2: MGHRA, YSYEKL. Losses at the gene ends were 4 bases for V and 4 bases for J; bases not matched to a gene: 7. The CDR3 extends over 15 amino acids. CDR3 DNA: TGCGCCAGCAGCCGAGACCGGACAGGTAATCAGCCCCAGCATTTT. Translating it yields CASSRDRTGNQPQHF.

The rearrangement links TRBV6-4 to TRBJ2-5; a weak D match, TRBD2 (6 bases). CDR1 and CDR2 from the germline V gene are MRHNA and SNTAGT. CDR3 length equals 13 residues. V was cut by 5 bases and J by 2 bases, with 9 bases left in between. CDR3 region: CASSRREQETQYF. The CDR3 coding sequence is TGTGCCAGCAGTCGGAGGGAACAAGAGACCCAGTACTTC.

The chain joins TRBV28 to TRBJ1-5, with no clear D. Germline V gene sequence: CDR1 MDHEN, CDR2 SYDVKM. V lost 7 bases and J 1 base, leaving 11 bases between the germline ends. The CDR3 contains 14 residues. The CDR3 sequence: CASIVSLSNQPQHF. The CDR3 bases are TGTGCCAGCATTGTCTCCTTAAGCAATCAGCCCCAGCATTTT. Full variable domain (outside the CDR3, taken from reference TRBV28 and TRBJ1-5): DVKVTQSSRYLVKRTGEKVFLECVQDMDHENMFWYRQDPGLGLRLIYFSYDVKMKEKGDIPEGYSVSREKKERFSLILESASTNQTSMYLCASIVSLSNQPQHFGDGTRLSIL.

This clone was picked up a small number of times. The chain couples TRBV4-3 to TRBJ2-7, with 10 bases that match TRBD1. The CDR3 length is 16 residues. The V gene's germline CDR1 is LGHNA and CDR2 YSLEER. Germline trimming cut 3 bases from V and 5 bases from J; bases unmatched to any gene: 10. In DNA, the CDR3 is TGCGCCAGCAGCCAGTTTACCGGGACAGGGGTGGACGAGCAGTACTTC. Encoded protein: CASSQFTGTGVDEQYF.

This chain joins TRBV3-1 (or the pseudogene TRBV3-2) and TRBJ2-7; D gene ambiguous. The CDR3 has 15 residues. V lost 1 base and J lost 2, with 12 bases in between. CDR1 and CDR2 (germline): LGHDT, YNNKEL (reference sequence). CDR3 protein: CASSQVLGVAYEQYF. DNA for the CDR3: TGTGCCAGCAGCCAAGTACTCGGTGTCGCCTACGAGCAGTACTTC.

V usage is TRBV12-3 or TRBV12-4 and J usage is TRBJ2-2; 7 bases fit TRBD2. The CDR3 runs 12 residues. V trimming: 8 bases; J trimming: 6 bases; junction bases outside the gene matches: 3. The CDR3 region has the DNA TGTGCCAGCCGAGGGAGGGCCGGGGAGCTGTTTTTT. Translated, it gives CASRGRAGELFF.

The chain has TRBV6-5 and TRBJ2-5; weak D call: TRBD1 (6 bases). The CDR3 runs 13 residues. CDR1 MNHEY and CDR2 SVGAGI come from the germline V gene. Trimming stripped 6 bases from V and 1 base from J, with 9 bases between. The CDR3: CASRDSLQETQYF. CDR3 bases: TGTGCCAGCAGGGACAGCCTCCAAGAGACCCAGTACTTC.

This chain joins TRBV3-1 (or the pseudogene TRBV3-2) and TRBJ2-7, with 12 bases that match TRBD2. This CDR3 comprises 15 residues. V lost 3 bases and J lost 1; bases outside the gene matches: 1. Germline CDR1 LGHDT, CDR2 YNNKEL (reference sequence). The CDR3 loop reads CASSQTSGGSYEQYF. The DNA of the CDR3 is TGTGCCAGCAGCCAGACTAGCGGGGGATCCTACGAGCAGTACTTC.

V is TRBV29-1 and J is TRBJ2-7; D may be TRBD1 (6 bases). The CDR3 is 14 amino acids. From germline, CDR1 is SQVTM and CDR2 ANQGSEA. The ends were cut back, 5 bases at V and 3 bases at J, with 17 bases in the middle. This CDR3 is CSVSRTVLSYEQYF. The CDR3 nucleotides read TGCAGCGTTTCAAGGACAGTGTTAAGCTACGAGCAGTACTTC.

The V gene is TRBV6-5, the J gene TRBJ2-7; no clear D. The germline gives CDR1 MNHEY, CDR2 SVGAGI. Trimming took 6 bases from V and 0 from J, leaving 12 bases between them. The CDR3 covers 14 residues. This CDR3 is CASSQFESSYEQYF. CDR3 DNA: TGTGCCAGCAGCCAGTTTGAAAGCTCCTACGAGCAGTACTTC.

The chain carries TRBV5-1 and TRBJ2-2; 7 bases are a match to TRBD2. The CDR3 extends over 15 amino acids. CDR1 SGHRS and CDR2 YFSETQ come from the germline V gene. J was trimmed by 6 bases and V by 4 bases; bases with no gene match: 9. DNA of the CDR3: TGCGCCAGCAGCAATCGCGGGGGATCGGCCGGGGAGCTGTTTTTT. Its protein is CASSNRGGSAGELFF.